This T cell receptor beta chain appears in the sequencing data of a study of blood T cell repertoires in COVID-19. The ends were cut back, 2 bases at V and 2 bases at J, with 7 bases in the middle. The CDR3 runs 15 residues. The V gene's germline CDR1 is KGHSH and CDR2 LQKENI. As originally analysed: Counts of nucleated cells, estimated from reference gene primer amplification, were obtained. Generated by immunoSEQ multiplex PCR, the TCRdb table keeps only in-frame clones and is missing some. V, J and clone size were drawn from that table, and D and trimming were deduced from the DNA. The table shows approximately 350,000 clones, with less than 90% occurring only once. Assignments of participants to cohorts depended upon their own reported clinical history.

The chain uses TRBV18 and TRBJ2-6; no clear D. The origin of this receptor is a woman between 45 and 60 years old who had recovered from COVID-19. Sequencing was performed on PBMCs or T cells enriched from blood (not recorded which). This CDR3 is CASSPIEAGANVLTF. The DNA of the CDR3 is TGTGCCAGCTCACCAATTGAGGCTGGGGCCAACGTCCTGACTTTC.